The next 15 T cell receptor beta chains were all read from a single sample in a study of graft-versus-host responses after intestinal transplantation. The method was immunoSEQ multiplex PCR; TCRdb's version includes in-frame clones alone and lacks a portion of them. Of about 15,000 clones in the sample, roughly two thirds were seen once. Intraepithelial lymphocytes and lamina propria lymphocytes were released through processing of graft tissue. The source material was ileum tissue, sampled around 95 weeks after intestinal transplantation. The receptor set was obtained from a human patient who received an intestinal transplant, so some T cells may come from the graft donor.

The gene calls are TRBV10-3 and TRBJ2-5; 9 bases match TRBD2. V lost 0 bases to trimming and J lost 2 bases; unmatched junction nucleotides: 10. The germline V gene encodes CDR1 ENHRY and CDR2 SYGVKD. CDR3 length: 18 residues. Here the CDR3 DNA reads TGTGCCATCAGTGAGTCGCACCGAGCTAGCGGGGAGCAAGAGACCCAGTACTTC. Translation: CAISESHRASGEQETQYF.

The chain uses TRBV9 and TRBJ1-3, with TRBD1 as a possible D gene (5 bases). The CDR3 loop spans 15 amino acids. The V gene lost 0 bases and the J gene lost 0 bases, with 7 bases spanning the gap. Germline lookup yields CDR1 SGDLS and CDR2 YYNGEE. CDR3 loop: CASSVGGVSGNTIYF. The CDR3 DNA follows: TGTGCCAGCAGCGTAGGGGGGGTCTCTGGAAACACCATATATTTT.

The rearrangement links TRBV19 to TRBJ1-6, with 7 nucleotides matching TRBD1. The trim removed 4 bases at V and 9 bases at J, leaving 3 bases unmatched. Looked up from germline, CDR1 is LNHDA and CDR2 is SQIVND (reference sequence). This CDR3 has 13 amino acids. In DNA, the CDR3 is TGTGCCAGTAGTAACAGGGGCAGTTCACCCCTCCACTTT. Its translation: CASSNRGSSPLHF.

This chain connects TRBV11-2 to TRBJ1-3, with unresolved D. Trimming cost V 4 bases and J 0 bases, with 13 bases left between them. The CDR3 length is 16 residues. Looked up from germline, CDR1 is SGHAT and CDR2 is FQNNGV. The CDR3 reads CASSSGLISSGNTIYF. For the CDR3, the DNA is TGTGCCAGCAGCTCCGGACTGATTTCCTCTGGAAACACCATATATTTT. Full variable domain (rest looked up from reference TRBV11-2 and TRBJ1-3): EAGVAQSPRYKIIEKRQSVAFWCNPISGHATLYWYQQILGQGPKLLIQFQNNGVVDDSQLPKDRFSAERLKGVDSTLKIQPAKLEDSAVYLCASSSGLISSGNTIYFGEGSWLTVV.

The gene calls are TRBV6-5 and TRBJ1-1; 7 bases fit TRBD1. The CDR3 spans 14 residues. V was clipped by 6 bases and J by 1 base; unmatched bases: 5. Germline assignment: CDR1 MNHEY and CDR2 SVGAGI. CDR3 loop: CASSHRQGNTEAFF. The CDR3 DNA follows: TGTGCCAGCAGCCACAGACAGGGGAACACTGAAGCTTTCTTT.

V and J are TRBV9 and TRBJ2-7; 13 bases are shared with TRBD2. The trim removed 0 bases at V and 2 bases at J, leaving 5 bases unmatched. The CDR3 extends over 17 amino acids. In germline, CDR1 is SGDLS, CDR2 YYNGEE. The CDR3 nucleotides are TGTGCCAGCAGCGTAGGACTAGCGGGGGGCTCCCCCTACGAGCAGTACTTC. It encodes CASSVGLAGGSPYEQYF.

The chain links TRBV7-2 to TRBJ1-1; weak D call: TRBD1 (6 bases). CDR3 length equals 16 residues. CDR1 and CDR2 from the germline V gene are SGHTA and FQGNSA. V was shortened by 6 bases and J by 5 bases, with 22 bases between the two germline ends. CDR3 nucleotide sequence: TGTGCCAGCAGTTCGGAGTGGGGGGGCGCCTGGACTGAAGCTTTCTTT. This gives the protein CASSSEWGGAWTEAFF.

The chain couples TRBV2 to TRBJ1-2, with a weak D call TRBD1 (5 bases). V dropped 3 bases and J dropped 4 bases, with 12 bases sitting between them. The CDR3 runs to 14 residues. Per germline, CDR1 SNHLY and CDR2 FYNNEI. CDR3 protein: CASSDGGEVYGYTF. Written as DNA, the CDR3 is TGTGCCAGCAGTGATGGGGGGGAGGTCTATGGCTACACCTTC.

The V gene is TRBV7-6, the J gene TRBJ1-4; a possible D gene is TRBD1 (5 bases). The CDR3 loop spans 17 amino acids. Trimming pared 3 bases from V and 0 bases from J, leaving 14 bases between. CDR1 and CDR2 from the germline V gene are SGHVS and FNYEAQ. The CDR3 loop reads CASSLVGRVTTNEKLFF. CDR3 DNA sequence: TGTGCCAGCAGCTTGGTTGGCAGGGTGACAACTAATGAAAAACTGTTTTTT.

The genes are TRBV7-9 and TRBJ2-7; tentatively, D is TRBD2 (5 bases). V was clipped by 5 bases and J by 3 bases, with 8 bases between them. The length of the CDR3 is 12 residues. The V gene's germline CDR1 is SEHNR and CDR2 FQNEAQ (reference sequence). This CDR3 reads CASSPGYYEQYF. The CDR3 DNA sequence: TGTGCCAGCAGCCCGGGGTACTACGAGCAGTACTTC.

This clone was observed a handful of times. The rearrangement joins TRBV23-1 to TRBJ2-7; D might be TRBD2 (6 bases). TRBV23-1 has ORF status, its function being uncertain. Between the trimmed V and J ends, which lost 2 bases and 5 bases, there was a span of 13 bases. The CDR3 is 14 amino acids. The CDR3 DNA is TGCGCCAGCAGTCAAGAACGACTAGACCACGAGCAGTACTTC. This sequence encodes CASSQERLDHEQYF.

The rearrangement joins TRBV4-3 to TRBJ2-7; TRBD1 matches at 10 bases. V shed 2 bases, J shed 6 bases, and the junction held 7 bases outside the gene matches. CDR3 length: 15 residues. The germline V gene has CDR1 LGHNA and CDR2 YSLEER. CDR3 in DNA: TGCGCCAGCAGCCAAAAGACAGGGGGCTTGGGCGAGCAGTACTTC. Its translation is CASSQKTGGLGEQYF.

This CDR3 is CASSEYRDSGYEQYF. The CDR3 DNA reads TGCGCCAGCAGCGAATACCGGGACAGTGGATACGAGCAGTACTTC. The chain employs TRBV4-3 and TRBJ2-7; 7 bases fit TRBD1. CDR3 length: 15 amino acids. V shed 5 bases and J 4 bases; nucleotides not matched to a gene: 11. CDR1 and CDR2 from the germline V gene are LGHNA and YSLEER.

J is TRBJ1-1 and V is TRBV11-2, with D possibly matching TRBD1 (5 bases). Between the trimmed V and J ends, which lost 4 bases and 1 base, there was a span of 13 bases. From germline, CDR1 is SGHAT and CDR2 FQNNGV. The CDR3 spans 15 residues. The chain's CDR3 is CASSSRGGTNTEAFF. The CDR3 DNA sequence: TGTGCCAGCAGCTCGAGGGGAGGGACGAACACTGAAGCTTTCTTT.

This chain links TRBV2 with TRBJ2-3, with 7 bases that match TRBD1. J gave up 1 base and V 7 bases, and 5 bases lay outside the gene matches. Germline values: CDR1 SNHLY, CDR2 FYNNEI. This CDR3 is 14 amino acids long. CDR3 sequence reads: CASKVGQGTDTQYF. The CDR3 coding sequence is TGTGCCAGCAAAGTTGGACAGGGCACAGATACGCAGTATTTT.